This entry is about one TCR beta chain. Antigen unknown. The CDR3 spans 13 residues. V was pared by 5 bases and J by 3 bases, with 11 bases between. Germline-derived CDR1 and CDR2 are MNHEY and SVGEGT. Amplification of TCR beta used genomic DNA extracted from peripheral blood. A mixed TRB-A/B primer pool amplified rearranged TRB by multiplex touch-down PCR. TCRdb redid the calling of the multiplex PCR reads with MiXCR, one entry per CDR3 protein. The table includes more than 6,500 distinct CDR3 sequences, about 23% detected once. This specimen comes from a study of T cell repertoires in aging, cancer and after chemotherapy. Turning to the study itself: Six age groups, ranging from 30 or younger to 70 or older, included the donors. Pre- and post-chemotherapy samples were paired from chronic lymphocytic leukemia patients treated with fludarabine- or bendamustine-based regimens.

Broader study findings: In cancer patients, declining TCR diversity with age involved lost richness and lost evenness. In each cancer cohort, median generation probability increased across chemotherapy, suggesting thymic output rebounded.

The chain joins TRBV6-2 or TRBV6-3 to TRBJ2-7, with D unresolved. This receptor was obtained from a human donor with a blood cancer. The sample comprised blood. The CDR3 loop reads CASSVDSYYEQYF. CDR3 DNA sequence: TGTGCCAGCAGTGTAGACTCCTACTACGAGCAGTACTTC.